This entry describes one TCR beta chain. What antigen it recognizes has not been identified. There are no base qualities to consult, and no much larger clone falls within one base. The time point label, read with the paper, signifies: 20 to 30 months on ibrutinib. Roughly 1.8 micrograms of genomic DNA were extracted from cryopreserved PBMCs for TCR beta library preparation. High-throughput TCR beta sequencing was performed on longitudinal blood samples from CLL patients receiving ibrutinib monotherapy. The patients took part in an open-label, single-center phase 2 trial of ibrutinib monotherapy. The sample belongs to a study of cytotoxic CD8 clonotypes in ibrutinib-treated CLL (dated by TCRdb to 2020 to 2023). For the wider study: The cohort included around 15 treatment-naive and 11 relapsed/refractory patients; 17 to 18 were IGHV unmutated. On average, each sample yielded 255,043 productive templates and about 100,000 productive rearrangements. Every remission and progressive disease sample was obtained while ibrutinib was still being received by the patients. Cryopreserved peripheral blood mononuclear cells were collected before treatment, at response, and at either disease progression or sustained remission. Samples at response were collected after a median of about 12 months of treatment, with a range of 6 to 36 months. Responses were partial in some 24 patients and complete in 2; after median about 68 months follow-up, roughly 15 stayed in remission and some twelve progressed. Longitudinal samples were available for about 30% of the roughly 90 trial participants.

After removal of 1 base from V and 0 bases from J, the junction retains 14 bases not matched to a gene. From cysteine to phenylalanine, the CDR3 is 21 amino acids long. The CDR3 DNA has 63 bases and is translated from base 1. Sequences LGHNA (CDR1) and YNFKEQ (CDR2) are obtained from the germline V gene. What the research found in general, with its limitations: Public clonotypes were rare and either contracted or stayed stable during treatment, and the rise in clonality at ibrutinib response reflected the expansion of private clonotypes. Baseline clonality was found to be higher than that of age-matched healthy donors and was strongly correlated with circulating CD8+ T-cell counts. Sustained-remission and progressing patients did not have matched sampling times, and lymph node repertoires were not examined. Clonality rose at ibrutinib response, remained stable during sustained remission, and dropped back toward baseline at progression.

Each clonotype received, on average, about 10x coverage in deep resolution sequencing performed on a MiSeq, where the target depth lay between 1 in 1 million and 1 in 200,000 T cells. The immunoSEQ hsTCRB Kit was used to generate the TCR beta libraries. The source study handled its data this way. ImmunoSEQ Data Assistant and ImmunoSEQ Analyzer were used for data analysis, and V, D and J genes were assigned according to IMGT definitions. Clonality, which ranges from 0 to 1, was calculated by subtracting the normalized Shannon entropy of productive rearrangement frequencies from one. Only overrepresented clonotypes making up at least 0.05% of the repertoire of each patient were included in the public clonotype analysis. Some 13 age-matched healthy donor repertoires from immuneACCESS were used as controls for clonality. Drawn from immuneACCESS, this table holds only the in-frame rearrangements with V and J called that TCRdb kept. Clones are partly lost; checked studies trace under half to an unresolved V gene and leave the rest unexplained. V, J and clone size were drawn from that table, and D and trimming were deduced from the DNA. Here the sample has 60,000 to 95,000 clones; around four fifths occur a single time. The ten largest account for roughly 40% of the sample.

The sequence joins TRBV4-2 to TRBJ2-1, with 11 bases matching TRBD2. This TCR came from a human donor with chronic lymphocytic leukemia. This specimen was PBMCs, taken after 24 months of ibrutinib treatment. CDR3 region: CASSQGRPGLAALSSYNEQFF. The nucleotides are TGTGCCAGCAGCCAAGGAAGGCCGGGACTAGCGGCACTCAGCTCCTACAATGAGCAGTTCTTC.